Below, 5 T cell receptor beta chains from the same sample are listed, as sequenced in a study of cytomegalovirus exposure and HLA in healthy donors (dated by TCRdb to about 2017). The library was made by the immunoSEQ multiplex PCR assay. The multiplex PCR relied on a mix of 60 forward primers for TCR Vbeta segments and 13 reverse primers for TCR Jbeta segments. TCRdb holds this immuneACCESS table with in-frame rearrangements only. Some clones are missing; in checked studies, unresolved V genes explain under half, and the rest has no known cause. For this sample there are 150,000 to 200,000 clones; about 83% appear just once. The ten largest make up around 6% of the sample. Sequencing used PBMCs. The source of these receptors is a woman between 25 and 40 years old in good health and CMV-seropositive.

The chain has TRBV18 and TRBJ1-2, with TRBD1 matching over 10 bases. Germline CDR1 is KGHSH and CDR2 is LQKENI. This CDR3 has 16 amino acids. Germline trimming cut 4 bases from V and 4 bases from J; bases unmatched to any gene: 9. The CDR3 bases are TGTGCCAGCTCACAAACCGGGACAGGGGTCCCCTATGGCTACACCTTC. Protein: CASSQTGTGVPYGYTF.

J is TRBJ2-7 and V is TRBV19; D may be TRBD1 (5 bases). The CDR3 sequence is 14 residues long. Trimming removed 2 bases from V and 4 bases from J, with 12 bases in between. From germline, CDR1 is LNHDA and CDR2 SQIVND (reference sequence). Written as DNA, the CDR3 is TGTGCCAGTAGTATACAGGGTCCCCCTTACGAGCAGTACTTC. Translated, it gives CASSIQGPPYEQYF.

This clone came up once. DNA for the CDR3: TGCGCCAGCAGCTTGGACAGGGCGGACTATGGCTACACCTTC. Its translation: CASSLDRADYGYTF. V is TRBV5-1 and J is TRBJ1-2, with D maybe TRBD1 (6 bases). Germline V gene data show CDR1 as SGHRS and CDR2 as YFSETQ. This CDR3 contains 14 residues. Trimming stripped 0 bases from V and 3 bases from J, with 9 bases between.

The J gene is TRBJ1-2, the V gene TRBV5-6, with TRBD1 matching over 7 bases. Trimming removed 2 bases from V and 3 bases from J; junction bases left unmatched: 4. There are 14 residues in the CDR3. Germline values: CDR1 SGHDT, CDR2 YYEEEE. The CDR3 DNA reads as TGTGCCAGCAGCTTCGCCCAGGGGGACTATGGCTACACCTTC. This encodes CASSFAQGDYGYTF.

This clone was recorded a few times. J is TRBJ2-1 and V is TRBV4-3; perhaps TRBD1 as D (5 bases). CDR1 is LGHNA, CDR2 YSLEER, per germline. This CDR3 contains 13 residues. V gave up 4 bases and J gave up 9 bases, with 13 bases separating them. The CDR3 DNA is TGCGCCAGCAGCCTGGGGTCTAGGGGTGAGCAGTTCTTC. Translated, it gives CASSLGSRGEQFF.